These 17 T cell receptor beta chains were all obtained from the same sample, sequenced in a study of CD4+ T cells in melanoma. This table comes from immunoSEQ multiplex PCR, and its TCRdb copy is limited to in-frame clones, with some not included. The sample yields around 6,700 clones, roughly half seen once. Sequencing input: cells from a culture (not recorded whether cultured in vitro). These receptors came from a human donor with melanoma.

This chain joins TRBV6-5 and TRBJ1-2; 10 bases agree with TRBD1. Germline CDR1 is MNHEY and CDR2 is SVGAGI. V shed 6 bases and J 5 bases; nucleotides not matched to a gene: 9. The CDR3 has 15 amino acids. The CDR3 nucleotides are TGTGCCAGCAGCCGGGACAGGGGTTCAGTGTATGGCTACACCTTC. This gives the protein CASSRDRGSVYGYTF.

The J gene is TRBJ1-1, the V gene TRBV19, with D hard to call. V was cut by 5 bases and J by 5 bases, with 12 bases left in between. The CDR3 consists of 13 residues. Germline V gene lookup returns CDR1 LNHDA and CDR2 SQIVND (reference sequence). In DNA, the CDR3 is TGTGCCAGTAGTTGGCTTAGGGATACTGAAGCTTTCTTT. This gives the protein CASSWLRDTEAFF.

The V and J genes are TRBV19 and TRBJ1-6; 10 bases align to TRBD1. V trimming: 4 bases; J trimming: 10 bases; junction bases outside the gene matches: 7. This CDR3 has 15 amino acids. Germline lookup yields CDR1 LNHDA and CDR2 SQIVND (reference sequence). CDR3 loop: CASSRGTGDASPLHF. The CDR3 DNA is TGTGCCAGTAGTAGAGGGACAGGGGATGCGTCACCCCTCCACTTT.

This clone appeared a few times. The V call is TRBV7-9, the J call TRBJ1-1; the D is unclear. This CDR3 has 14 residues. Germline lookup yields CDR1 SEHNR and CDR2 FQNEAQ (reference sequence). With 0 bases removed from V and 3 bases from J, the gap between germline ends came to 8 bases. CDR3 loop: CASSLAGRYTEAFF. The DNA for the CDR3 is TGTGCCAGCAGCTTAGCCGGCCGGTACACTGAAGCTTTCTTT.

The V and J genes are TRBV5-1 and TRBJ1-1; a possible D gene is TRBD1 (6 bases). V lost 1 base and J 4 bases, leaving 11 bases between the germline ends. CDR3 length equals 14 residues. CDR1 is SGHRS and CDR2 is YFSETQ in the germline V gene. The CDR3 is CASSLQGQGTEAFF. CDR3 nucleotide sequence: TGCGCCAGCAGCTTGCAGGGGCAGGGCACTGAAGCTTTCTTT.

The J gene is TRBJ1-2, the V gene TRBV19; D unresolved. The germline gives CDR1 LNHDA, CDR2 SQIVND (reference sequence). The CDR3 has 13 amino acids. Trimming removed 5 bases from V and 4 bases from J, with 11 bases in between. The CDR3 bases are TGTGCCAGTAGTGTGACCCCTATCTATGGCTACACCTTC. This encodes CASSVTPIYGYTF.

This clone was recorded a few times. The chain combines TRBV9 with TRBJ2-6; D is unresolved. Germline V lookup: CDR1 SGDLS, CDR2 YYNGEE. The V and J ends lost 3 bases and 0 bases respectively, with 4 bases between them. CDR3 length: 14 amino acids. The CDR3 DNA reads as TGTGCCAGCAGCGCGAGCTCTGGGGCCAACGTCCTGACTTTC. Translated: CASSASSGANVLTF.

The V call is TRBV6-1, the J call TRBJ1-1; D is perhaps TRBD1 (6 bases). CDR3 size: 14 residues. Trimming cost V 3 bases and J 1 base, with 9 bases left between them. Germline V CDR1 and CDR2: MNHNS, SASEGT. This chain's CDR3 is CASSDDRRNTEAFF. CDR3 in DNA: TGTGCCAGCAGTGACGACAGGCGGAACACTGAAGCTTTCTTT.

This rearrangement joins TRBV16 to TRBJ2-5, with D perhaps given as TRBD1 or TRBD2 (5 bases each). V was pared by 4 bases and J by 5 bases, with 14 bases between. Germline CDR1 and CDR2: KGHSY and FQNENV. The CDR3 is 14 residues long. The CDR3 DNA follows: TGTGCCAGCAGCCGCACGGGGCTCGGGGAGACCCAGTACTTC. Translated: CASSRTGLGETQYF.

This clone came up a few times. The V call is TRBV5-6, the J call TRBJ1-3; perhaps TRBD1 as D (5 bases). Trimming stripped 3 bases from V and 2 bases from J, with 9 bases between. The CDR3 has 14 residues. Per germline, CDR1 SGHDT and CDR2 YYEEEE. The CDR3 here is CASSSMGPGNTIYF. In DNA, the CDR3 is TGTGCCAGCAGCTCCATGGGGCCTGGAAACACCATATATTTT.

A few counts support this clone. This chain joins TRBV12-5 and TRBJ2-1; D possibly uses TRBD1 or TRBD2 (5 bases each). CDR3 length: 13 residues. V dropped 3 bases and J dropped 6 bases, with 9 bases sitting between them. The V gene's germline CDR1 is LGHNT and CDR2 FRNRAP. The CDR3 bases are TGTGCTAGTGGTTTTCGGGGCCGCAATGAGCAGTTCTTC. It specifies CASGFRGRNEQFF.

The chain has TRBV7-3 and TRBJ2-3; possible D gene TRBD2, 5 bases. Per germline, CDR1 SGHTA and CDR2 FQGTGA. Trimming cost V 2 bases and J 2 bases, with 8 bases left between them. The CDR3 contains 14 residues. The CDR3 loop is CASSLFSVTDTQYF. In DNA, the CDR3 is TGTGCCAGCAGCTTATTTAGCGTCACAGATACGCAGTATTTT.

CDR3 nucleotides: TGTGCCAGCAGCCTCCCCGGGACAGGGTCCTACGAGCAGTACTTC. This codes for CASSLPGTGSYEQYF. The J gene is TRBJ2-7, the V gene TRBV5-4, with 9 bases lining up with TRBD1. Losses at the gene ends were 4 bases for V and 1 base for J; bases not matched to a gene: 6. The CDR3 is made up of 15 amino acids. Germline V CDR1 and CDR2: SGHNT, YYREEE (reference sequence).

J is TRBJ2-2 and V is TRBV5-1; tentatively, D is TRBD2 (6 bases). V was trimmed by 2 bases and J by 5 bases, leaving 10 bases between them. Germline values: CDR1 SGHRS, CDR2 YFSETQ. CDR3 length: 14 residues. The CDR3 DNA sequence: TGCGCCAGCAGCTTCCGCGGGGAGACCGGGGAGCTGTTTTTT. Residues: CASSFRGETGELFF.

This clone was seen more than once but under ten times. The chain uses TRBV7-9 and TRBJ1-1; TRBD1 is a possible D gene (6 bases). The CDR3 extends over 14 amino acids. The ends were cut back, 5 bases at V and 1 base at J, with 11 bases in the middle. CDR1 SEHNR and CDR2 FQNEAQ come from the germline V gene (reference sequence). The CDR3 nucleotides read TGTGCCAGCAGCCCAAAGACAGGGAACACTGAAGCTTTCTTT. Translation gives CASSPKTGNTEAFF.

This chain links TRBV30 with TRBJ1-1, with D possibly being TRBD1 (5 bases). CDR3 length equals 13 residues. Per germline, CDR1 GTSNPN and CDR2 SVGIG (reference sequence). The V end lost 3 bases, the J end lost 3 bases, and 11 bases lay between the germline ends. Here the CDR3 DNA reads TGTGCCTGGAGCCAGGGTTGGGACACTGAAGCTTTCTTT. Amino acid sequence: CAWSQGWDTEAFF.

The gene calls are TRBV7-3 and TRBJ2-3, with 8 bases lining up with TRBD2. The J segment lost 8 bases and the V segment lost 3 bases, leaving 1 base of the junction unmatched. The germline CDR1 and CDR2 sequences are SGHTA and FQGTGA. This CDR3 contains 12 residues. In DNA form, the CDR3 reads TGTGCCAGCAGCTTTACTAGCGGTACGCAGTATTTT. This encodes CASSFTSGTQYF.